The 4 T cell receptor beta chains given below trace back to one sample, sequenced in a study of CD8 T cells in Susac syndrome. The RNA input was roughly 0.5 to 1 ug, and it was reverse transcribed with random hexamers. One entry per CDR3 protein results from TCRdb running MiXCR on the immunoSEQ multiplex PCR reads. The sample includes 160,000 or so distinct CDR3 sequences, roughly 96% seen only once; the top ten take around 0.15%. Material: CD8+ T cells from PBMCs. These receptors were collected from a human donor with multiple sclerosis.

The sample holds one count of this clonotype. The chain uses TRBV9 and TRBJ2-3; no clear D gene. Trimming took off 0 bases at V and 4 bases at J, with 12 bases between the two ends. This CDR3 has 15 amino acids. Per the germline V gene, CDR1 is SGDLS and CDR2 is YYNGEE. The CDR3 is CASSVEGVVADTQYF. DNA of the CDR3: TGTGCCAGCAGCGTAGAGGGCGTCGTCGCAGATACGCAGTATTTT.

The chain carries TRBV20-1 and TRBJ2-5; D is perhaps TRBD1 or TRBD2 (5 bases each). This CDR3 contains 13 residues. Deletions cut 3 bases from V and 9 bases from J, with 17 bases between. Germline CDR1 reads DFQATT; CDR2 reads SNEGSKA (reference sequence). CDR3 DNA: TGCAGTGCTAGCCGGTGGGGGATTTGGCCCCAGTACTTC. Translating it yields CSASRWGIWPQYF.

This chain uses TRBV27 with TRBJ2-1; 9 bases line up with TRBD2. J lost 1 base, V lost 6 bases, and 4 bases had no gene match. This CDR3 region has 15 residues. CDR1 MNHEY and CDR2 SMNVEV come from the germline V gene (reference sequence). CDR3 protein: CASSIAGASYNEQFF. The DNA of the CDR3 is TGTGCCAGCAGCATAGCGGGAGCTTCCTACAATGAGCAGTTCTTC.

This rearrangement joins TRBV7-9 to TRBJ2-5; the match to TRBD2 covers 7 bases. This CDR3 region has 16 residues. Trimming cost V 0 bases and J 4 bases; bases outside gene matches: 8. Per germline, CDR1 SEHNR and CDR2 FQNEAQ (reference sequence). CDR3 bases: TGTGCCAGCAGCTTAGCGCGGGACCCGGGGGGAGAGACCCAGTACTTC. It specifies CASSLARDPGGETQYF. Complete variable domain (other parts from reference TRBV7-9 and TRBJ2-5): DTGVSQNPRHKITKRGQNVTFRCDPISEHNRLYWYRQTLGQGPEFLTYFQNEAQLEKSRLLSDRFSAERPKGSFSTLEIQRTEQGDSAMYLCASSLARDPGGETQYFGPGTRLLVL.